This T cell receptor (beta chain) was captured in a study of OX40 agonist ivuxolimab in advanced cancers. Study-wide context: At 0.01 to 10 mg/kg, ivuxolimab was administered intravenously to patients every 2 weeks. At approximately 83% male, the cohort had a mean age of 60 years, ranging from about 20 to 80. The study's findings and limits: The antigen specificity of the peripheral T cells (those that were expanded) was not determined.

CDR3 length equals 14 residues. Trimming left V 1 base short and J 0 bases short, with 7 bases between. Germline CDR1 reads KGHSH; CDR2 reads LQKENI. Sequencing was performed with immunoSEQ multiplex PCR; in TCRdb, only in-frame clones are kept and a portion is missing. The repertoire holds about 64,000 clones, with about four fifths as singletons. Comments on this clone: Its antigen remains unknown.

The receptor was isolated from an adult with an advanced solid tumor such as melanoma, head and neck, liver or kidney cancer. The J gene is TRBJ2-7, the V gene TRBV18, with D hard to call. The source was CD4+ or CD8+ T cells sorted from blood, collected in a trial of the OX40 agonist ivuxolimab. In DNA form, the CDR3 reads TGTGCCAGCTCACCACAGAAGGACTCCTACGAGCAGTACTTC. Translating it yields CASSPQKDSYEQYF.